Below, 30 T cell receptor beta chains from the same sample are listed, as sequenced in a study of CD8+ T cells in alopecia areata (dated by TCRdb to the late 2010s). Libraries came from the immunoSEQ multiplex PCR assay. For TCR sequencing, RNA was extracted from every sample and reverse transcribed into cDNA to serve as template. Drawn from immuneACCESS, this table holds only the in-frame rearrangements with V and J called that TCRdb kept. Clones are partly lost; checked studies trace under half to an unresolved V gene and leave the rest unexplained. Recorded for this sample are approximately 200,000 clones; roughly 60% of them occurred a single time. The biggest ten clones account for more than 5.5% of the sample. Sample time point, as interpreted from the label and publication: less than 25 weeks on oral tofacitinib. Sample treatment or condition, as interpreted from the label and publication: oral pan-JAK inhibitor, 5-10 mg twice daily.

Source: CD4+ T cells sorted from blood, taken at week 24, from a patient treated with tofacitinib. Receptors were obtained from a human donor with alopecia areata.

This chain joins TRBV29-1 and TRBJ2-3; 8 positions match TRBD2. Germline CDR1 reads SQVTM; CDR2 reads ANQGSEA. CDR3 length: 11 residues. The CDR3 region has the DNA TGCAGTAGCGGGGCCAGCGATACGCAGTATTTT. It specifies CSSGASDTQYF.

This chain links TRBV25-1 with TRBJ2-1, with a weak D call TRBD2 (5 bases). CDR1 is MGHDK and CDR2 is SYGVNS in the germline V gene. Trimming removed 2 bases from V and 8 bases from J, with 13 bases in between. The CDR3 loop spans 14 amino acids. The DNA of the CDR3 is TGTGCCAGCAGTGAAGGGGAGAGAAGCCATGAGCAGTTCTTC. The encoded protein is CASSEGERSHEQFF.

V gene TRBV25-1 combines with J gene TRBJ1-2, with 8 bases that match TRBD1. Unmatched junction bases numbered 6, after V lost 2 bases and J lost 4 bases. Germline V CDR1 and CDR2: MGHDK, SYGVNS. The length of the CDR3 is 15 residues. CDR3 coding DNA: TGTGCCAGCAGTGAAGGACAGGGTTTTAGCTATGGCTACACCTTC. Amino acids: CASSEGQGFSYGYTF.

This rearrangement joins TRBV5-6 to TRBJ2-1; no clear D. The V end was cut by 0 bases, the J end by 6 bases, with 13 bases between. CDR1 is SGHDT, CDR2 YYEEEE, per germline. The CDR3 has 15 residues. CDR3 protein: CASSLVGGQTNEQFF. The CDR3 DNA is TGTGCCAGCAGCTTGGTGGGTGGTCAAACCAATGAGCAGTTCTTC.

This clone turned up a few times. V is TRBV19 and J is TRBJ1-3; D remains ambiguous. This CDR3 is 14 amino acids long. V dropped 8 bases and J dropped 0 bases, with 11 bases sitting between them. Germline-derived CDR1 and CDR2 are LNHDA and SQIVND (reference sequence). The CDR3 reads CASEGLDSGNTIYF. Here the CDR3 DNA reads TGTGCCAGTGAGGGATTGGACTCTGGAAACACCATATATTTT.

This clone was counted a few times. This rearrangement joins TRBV5-6 to TRBJ1-1; D is unclear. Trimming took 4 bases from V and 3 from J, leaving 19 bases between them. The V gene's germline CDR1 is SGHDT and CDR2 YYEEEE. This CDR3 has 16 residues. CDR3 DNA: TGTGCCAGCAGCCCGCGGGCCCGATTAAGCCACACTGAAGCTTTCTTT. It specifies CASSPRARLSHTEAFF.

The CDR3, as DNA: TGTGCCAGCAGCTTTCTGACCGGCTTTGGGAACACCATATATTTT. It is translated as CASSFLTGFGNTIYF. The V and J genes are TRBV11-2 and TRBJ1-3; D remains unclear. Germline lookup yields CDR1 SGHAT and CDR2 FQNNGV. The CDR3 consists of 15 residues. The V end was cut by 3 bases, the J end by 7 bases, with 16 bases between.

This clone appeared a few times. The chain couples TRBV29-1 to TRBJ2-7; D uncertain. The ends were cut back, 4 bases at V and 6 bases at J, with 10 bases in the middle. The CDR3 contains 11 residues. CDR1 is SQVTM and CDR2 is ANQGSEA in the germline V gene. The CDR3 DNA is TGCAGCGTTGTAAGGGCACGCGAGCAGTACTTC. Protein: CSVVRAREQYF.

The chain uses TRBV5-1 and TRBJ1-1, with no clear D. Germline assignment: CDR1 SGHRS and CDR2 YFSETQ. This CDR3 spans 15 amino acids. Trimming took off 0 bases at V and 1 base at J, with 10 bases between the two ends. For the CDR3, the DNA is TGCGCCAGCAGCTTGGGGCTCGGAGGGAACACTGAAGCTTTCTTT. It yields the protein CASSLGLGGNTEAFF.

This chain joins TRBV11-1 and TRBJ2-1, with unresolved D. V lost 3 bases and J lost 9, with 12 bases in between. This CDR3 is 13 amino acids long. CDR1 SGHAT and CDR2 FQDESV come from the germline V gene (reference sequence). The CDR3: CASSFTSFGEQFF. The CDR3 nucleotides read TGTGCCAGCAGCTTTACAAGTTTCGGTGAGCAGTTCTTC.

The CDR3 sequence: CASSFGGATGELFF. In DNA form, the CDR3 reads TGTGCCAGCAGCTTCGGCGGAGCCACCGGGGAGCTGTTTTTT. The chain has TRBV7-9 and TRBJ2-2, with D unresolved. The CDR3 consists of 14 residues. Germline lookup yields CDR1 SEHNR and CDR2 FQNEAQ (reference sequence). Trimming cost V 3 bases and J 4 bases, with 9 bases left between them.

The table lists this clone with a few counts. The rearrangement joins TRBV5-5 to TRBJ2-2, with D unclear. The CDR3 runs to 13 residues. Between the trimmed V and J ends, which lost 0 bases and 6 bases, there was a span of 6 bases. Germline V gene sequence: CDR1 SGHKS, CDR2 YYEKEE (reference sequence). CDR3 loop: CASSLDPAGELFF. The CDR3 DNA follows: TGTGCCAGCAGCTTGGACCCGGCCGGGGAGCTGTTTTTT.

This clone came up a few times. V and J are TRBV29-1 and TRBJ2-1, with a tentative D call TRBD1 (6 bases). The germline CDR1 and CDR2 sequences are SQVTM and ANQGSEA. The CDR3 runs 12 residues. The V gene lost 7 bases and the J gene lost 11 bases, with 18 bases spanning the gap. CDR3 amino acids: CSGSEMTGKQFF. Written as DNA, the CDR3 is TGCAGCGGGTCGGAGATGACAGGAAAGCAGTTCTTC.

This clone has more than one count but fewer than ten. Other DNA sequences in the same sample also yield this CDR3. The rearrangement joins TRBV5-1 to TRBJ2-7, with D possibly being TRBD2 (5 bases). The germline V gene encodes CDR1 SGHRS and CDR2 YFSETQ. The CDR3 consists of 14 residues. The V gene lost 1 base and the J gene lost 1 base, with 9 bases spanning the gap. The CDR3 bases are TGCGCCAGCAGCTTGAGGACTGCGTCCTACGAGCAGTACTTC. Residues: CASSLRTASYEQYF. Using reference TRBV5-1 and TRBJ2-7 for the parts outside the CDR3, the full variable domain is KAGVTQTPRYLIKTRGQQVTLSCSPISGHRSVSWYQQTPGQGLQFLFEYFSETQRNKGNFPGRFSGRQFSNSRSEMNVSTLELGDSALYLCASSLRTASYEQYFGPGTRLTVT.

The genes are TRBV4-1 and TRBJ1-3; unclear D gene. Germline CDR1 and CDR2: MGHRA and YSYEKL. The V end was cut by 3 bases, the J end by 3 bases, with 9 bases between. The CDR3 runs 14 residues. The CDR3 DNA follows: TGCGCCAGCAGCCACGGCCCCTTTGGAAACACCATATATTTT. Translated, it gives CASSHGPFGNTIYF.

This chain joins TRBV9 and TRBJ2-2; either TRBD1 or TRBD2 may supply D (6 bases each). CDR1 and CDR2 (germline): SGDLS, YYNGEE. The CDR3 runs 15 residues. V was clipped by 2 bases and J by 4 bases, with 12 bases between them. CDR3 sequence (DNA): TGTGCCAGCAGCGTCGCGGGACACGCCACCGGGGAGCTGTTTTTT. This gives the protein CASSVAGHATGELFF.

The sample holds a few counts of this clone. The DNA of the CDR3 is TGCGCCAGCAGCCAAGACCAAGGAGCCCGGTATGGCTACACCTTC. It codes for CASSQDQGARYGYTF. V is TRBV4-1 and J is TRBJ1-2, with D unresolved. The length of the CDR3 is 15 residues. Germline loops: CDR1 MGHRA, CDR2 YSYEKL. Trimming removed 0 bases from V and 5 bases from J, with 13 bases in between.

The rearrangement uses TRBV11-2 and TRBJ2-5; 8 bases agree with TRBD2. The CDR3 loop spans 16 amino acids. The V segment lost 5 bases and the J segment 2 bases; nucleotides outside the gene matches: 10. CDR1 SGHAT and CDR2 FQNNGV come from the germline V gene. The CDR3 DNA sequence: TGTGCCAGCAGCCCCCGGACTAGCAGGGCACAAGAGACCCAGTACTTC. Translation: CASSPRTSRAQETQYF.

The chain combines TRBV5-1 with TRBJ2-7, with 7 bases lining up with TRBD2. Unmatched junction bases numbered 3, after V lost 3 bases and J lost 3 bases. The CDR3 covers 13 residues. Germline V gene sequence: CDR1 SGHRS, CDR2 YFSETQ. DNA of the CDR3: TGCGCCAGCAGCTCCGGGGGGTACTACGAGCAGTACTTC. Translation gives CASSSGGYYEQYF.

Only one count was recorded for this clone. The genes are TRBV7-9 and TRBJ2-1; D is unresolved. The CDR3 contains 15 residues. The germline V and J ends were trimmed by 7 bases and 0 bases, with 13 bases remaining between them. Germline V gene lookup returns CDR1 SEHNR and CDR2 FQNEAQ (reference sequence). This CDR3 is CASNPMAGSYNEQFF. In DNA, the CDR3 is TGTGCCAGCAACCCGATGGCCGGCTCCTACAATGAGCAGTTCTTC. The variable domain in full, with the rest retrieved from reference TRBV7-9 and TRBJ2-1, is DTGVSQNPRHKITKRGQNVTFRCDPISEHNRLYWYRQTLGQGPEFLTYFQNEAQLEKSRLLSDRFSAERPKGSFSTLEIQRTEQGDSAMYLCASNPMAGSYNEQFFGPGTRLTVL.

This clone was counted ten times or more. The chain recombines TRBV10-3 with TRBJ2-1; 13 bases fit TRBD2. Germline V lookup: CDR1 ENHRY, CDR2 SYGVKD. This CDR3 comprises 14 residues. V dropped 7 bases and J dropped 8; count of bases not matched to a gene: 5. CDR3 sequence: CAITRTSGGDEQFF. In DNA form, the CDR3 reads TGTGCCATCACCAGGACTAGCGGGGGCGATGAGCAGTTCTTC.

The gene calls are TRBV5-1 and TRBJ1-5; no clear D. The CDR3 runs to 15 residues. Trimming pared 4 bases from V and 0 bases from J, leaving 11 bases between. The germline V gene encodes CDR1 SGHRS and CDR2 YFSETQ. CDR3 nucleotides: TGCGCCAGCAGCATAACCGGTAGTAGCAATCAGCCCCAGCATTTT. Its translation: CASSITGSSNQPQHF. The entire variable domain, with the rest obtained from reference TRBV5-1 and TRBJ1-5, is as follows: KAGVTQTPRYLIKTRGQQVTLSCSPISGHRSVSWYQQTPGQGLQFLFEYFSETQRNKGNFPGRFSGRQFSNSRSEMNVSTLELGDSALYLCASSITGSSNQPQHFGDGTRLSIL.

This clone was seen more than once but under ten times. Other DNA variants within this sample encode the same CDR3. The chain links TRBV18 to TRBJ2-5, with unresolved D. Looked up from germline, CDR1 is KGHSH and CDR2 is LQKENI. The CDR3 consists of 13 residues. V was clipped by 0 bases and J by 5 bases, with 7 bases between them. This chain's CDR3 is CASSPPSRETQYF. The CDR3 coding sequence is TGTGCCAGCTCACCACCAAGCAGGGAGACCCAGTACTTC.

This chain connects TRBV10-3 to TRBJ2-5; 8 nucleotides line up with TRBD2. J was trimmed by 5 bases and V by 8 bases; bases with no gene match: 4. Germline loops: CDR1 ENHRY, CDR2 SYGVKD. The CDR3 length is 12 residues. CDR3 DNA sequence: TGTGCCATCGGGACTAGTCGTGAGACCCAGTACTTC. Translated: CAIGTSRETQYF.

V and J are TRBV5-1 and TRBJ2-2; 10 bases fit TRBD2. Germline V lookup: CDR1 SGHRS, CDR2 YFSETQ. This CDR3 has 17 residues. Trimming removed 4 bases from V and 2 bases from J; junction bases left unmatched: 8. This chain's CDR3 is CASSMYRTSGNTGELFF. The DNA of the CDR3 is TGCGCCAGCAGCATGTATCGGACTAGCGGAAACACCGGGGAGCTGTTTTTT.

V and J are TRBV28 and TRBJ1-2, with 7 bases fitting TRBD1. CDR1 is MDHEN, CDR2 SYDVKM, per germline. V lost 7 bases and J lost 3; bases outside the gene matches: 8. The CDR3 length is 14 residues. As DNA, the CDR3 is TGTGCCAGCACCAAGGGGACAGCCTACTATGGCTACACCTTC. Translated, it gives CASTKGTAYYGYTF.

V is TRBV6-5 and J is TRBJ1-4, with D hard to call. V was shortened by 5 bases and J by 12 bases, with 10 bases between the two germline ends. The CDR3 sequence is 11 residues long. Looked up from germline, CDR1 is MNHEY and CDR2 is SVGAGI. In nucleotides, the CDR3 is TGTGCCAGCAGTGCCCTTGGGGAACTGTTTTTT. Its translation is CASSALGELFF.

This chain uses TRBV30 with TRBJ2-1; TRBD1 agrees at 9 bases. Germline-derived CDR1 and CDR2 are GTSNPN and SVGIG (reference sequence). This CDR3 has 14 amino acids. V lost 5 bases and J lost 5; bases outside the gene matches: 7. As DNA, the CDR3 is TGTGCCTGGGGTTGGGGACAGGGAAACAATGAGCAGTTCTTC. Translation gives CAWGWGQGNNEQFF.

This clone turned up a few times. V usage is TRBV15 and J usage is TRBJ2-7; D unresolved. V lost 1 base, J lost 6 bases, and 16 bases lay in between. The germline V gene has CDR1 LNHNV and CDR2 YYDKDF (reference sequence). CDR3 size: 15 residues. CDR3 sequence (DNA): TGTGCCACCAGCAGAGTCTTTGGGATGATCTCCGAGCAGTACTTC. It yields the protein CATSRVFGMISEQYF.

This clone was counted a few times. The chain combines TRBV7-2 with TRBJ2-3; 8 positions agree with TRBD1. The V segment lost 1 base and the J segment 1 base; nucleotides outside the gene matches: 4. Germline V lookup: CDR1 SGHTA, CDR2 FQGNSA. This CDR3 contains 16 residues. CDR3 coding DNA: TGTGCCAGCAGCTTAGTATCGGGACAGGGCACAGATACGCAGTATTTT. This encodes CASSLVSGQGTDTQYF.